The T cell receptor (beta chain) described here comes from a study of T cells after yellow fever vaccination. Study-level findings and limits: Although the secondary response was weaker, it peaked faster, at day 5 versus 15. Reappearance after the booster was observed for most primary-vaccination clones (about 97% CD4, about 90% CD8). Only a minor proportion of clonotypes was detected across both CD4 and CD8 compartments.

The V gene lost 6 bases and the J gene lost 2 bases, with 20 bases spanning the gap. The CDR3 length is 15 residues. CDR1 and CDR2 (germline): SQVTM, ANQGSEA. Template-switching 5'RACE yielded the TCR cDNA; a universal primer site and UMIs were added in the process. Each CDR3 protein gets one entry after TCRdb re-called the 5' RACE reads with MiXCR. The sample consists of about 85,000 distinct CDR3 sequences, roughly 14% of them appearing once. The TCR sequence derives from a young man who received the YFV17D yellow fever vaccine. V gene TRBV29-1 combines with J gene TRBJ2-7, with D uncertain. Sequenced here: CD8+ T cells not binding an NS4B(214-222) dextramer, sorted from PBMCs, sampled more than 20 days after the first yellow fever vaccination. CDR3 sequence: CSVETDLGKAYEQYF. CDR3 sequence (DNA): TGCAGCGTCGAAACCGACCTAGGCAAAGCCTACGAGCAGTACTTC.